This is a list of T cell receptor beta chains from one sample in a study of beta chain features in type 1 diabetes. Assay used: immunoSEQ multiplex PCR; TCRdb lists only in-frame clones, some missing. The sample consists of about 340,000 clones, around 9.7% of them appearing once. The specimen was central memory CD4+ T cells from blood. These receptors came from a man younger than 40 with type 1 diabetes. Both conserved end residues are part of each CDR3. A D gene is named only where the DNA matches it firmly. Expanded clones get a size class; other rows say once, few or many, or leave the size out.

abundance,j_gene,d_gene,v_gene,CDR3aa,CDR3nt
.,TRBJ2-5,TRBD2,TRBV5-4,CASSFAGGVRVETQYF,TGTGCCAGCAGCTTCGCGGGGGGCGTTAGGGTGGAGACCCAGTACTTC
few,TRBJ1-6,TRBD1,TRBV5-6,CASRWTGEGSPLHF,TGTGCCAGCAGGTGGACAGGGGAAGGTTCACCCCTCCACTTT
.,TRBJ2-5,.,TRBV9,CASSVAPHGETQYF,TGTGCCAGCAGCGTAGCACCTCACGGAGAGACCCAGTACTTC
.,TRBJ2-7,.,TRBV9,CASSVRDNEQYF,TGTGCCAGCAGCGTAAGGGACAACGAGCAGTACTTC
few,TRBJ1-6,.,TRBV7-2,CASSLGTLMPLHF,TGTGCCAGCAGCTTGGGGACCCTTATGCCCCTCCACTTT
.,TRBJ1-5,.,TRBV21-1,CASSKAPGQGRDQPQHF,TGTGCCAGCAGCAAAGCTCCGGGACAGGGGAGAGATCAGCCCCAGCATTTT
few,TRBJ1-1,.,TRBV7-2,CASSLFETPTTEAFF,TGTGCCAGCAGCTTATTCGAGACACCCACAACTGAAGCTTTCTTT
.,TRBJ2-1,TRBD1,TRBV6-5,CASSYRGLGDNEQFF,TGTGCCAGCAGTTACAGGGGGCTAGGTGACAATGAGCAGTTCTTC
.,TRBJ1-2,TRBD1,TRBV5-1,CASSLGDRNGYTF,TGCGCCAGCAGTTTGGGGGACAGGAATGGCTACACCTTC
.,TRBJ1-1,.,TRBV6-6,CASSYTSDTEAFF,TGTGCCAGCAGTTACACTTCTGACACTGAAGCTTTCTTT
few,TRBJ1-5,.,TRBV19,CASSPGVGQPQHF,TGTGCCAGTAGTCCCGGGGTGGGACAGCCCCAGCATTTT
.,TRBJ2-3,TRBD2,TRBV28,CASSGSRGGGPDTQYF,TGTGCCAGCTCTGGGAGCCGCGGCGGGGGGCCAGATACGCAGTATTTT
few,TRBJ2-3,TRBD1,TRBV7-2,CASTWTGESPDTQYF,TGTGCCAGCACCTGGACAGGGGAATCCCCAGATACGCAGTATTTT
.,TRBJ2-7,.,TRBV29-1,CSVARYREDEQYF,TGCAGCGTGGCCCGGTACAGGGAGGACGAGCAGTACTTC
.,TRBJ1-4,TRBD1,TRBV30,CAWRTTGGRKKLFF,TGTGCCTGGAGGACTACAGGGGGCCGAAAAAAACTGTTTTTT
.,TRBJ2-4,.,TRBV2,CATQAEENIQYF,TGTGCCACCCAGGCCGAGGAAAACATTCAGTACTTC
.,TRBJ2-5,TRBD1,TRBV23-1,CASSQSQVQGKETQYF,TGCGCCAGCAGTCAATCCCAAGTACAGGGGAAAGAGACCCAGTACTTC
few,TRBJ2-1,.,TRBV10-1,CASSESQYNEQFF,TGCGCCAGCAGTGAGTCCCAGTACAATGAGCAGTTCTTC
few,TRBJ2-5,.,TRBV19,CASSMRGYQETQYF,TGTGCCAGTAGTATGCGAGGGTACCAAGAGACCCAGTACTTC
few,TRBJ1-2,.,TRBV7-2,CASSSTGIGYTF,TGTGCCAGCAGCTCCACGGGGATCGGCTACACCTTC
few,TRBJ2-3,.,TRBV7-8,CASSLGKAVDTQYF,TGTGCCAGCAGCTTAGGTAAAGCCGTAGATACGCAGTATTTT
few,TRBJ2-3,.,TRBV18,CASSNQGGATDTQYF,TGTGCCAGCTCTAACCAGGGGGGGGCCACAGATACGCAGTATTTT
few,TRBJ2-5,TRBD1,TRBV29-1,CSGPREAGGTQYF,TGCAGCGGACCCCGGGAAGCAGGGGGAACCCAGTACTTC
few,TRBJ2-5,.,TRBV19,CASSMSGTETQYF,TGTGCCAGTAGTATGTCAGGCACGGAGACCCAGTACTTC
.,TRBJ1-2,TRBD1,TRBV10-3,CAISESRDSLGYTF,TGTGCCATCAGTGAGTCTCGGGACAGCCTGGGCTACACCTTC
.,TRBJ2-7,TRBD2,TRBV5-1,CASSADYSGVYEQYF,TGCGCCAGCAGCGCCGATTATAGCGGGGTCTACGAGCAGTACTTC
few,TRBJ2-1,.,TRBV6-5,CATTKGANNEQFF,TGTGCCACCACGAAAGGGGCGAACAATGAGCAGTTCTTC
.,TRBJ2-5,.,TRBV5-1,CASSPTGQETQYF,TGCGCCAGCAGCCCGACAGGCCAAGAGACCCAGTACTTC
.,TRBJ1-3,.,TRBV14,CASSQVPSSGNTIYF,TGTGCCAGCAGCCAAGTTCCGAGCTCTGGAAACACCATATATTTT
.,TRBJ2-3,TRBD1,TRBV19,CASKRQGAADTQYF,TGTGCCAGTAAGAGGCAGGGGGCGGCAGATACGCAGTATTTT
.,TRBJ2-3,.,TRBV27,CASSFQRVDTQYF,TGTGCCAGCAGTTTCCAGAGGGTGGATACGCAGTATTTT
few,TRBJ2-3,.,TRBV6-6,CASSYGTGTDTQYF,TGTGCCAGCAGTTACGGGACCGGCACAGATACGCAGTATTTT
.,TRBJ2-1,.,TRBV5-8,CASWGLVYNEQFF,TGTGCCAGTTGGGGTTTGGTATACAATGAGCAGTTCTTC
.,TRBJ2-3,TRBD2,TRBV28,CASSLGLAGLTDTQYF,TGTGCCAGCAGTTTAGGTCTAGCGGGGCTCACAGATACGCAGTATTTT
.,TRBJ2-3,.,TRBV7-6,CASSSGRGSTDTQYF,TGTGCCAGCAGCTCGGGTAGGGGCTCCACAGATACGCAGTATTTT
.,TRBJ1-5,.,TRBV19,CASSSQGGQPQHF,TGTGCCAGTAGTTCCCAGGGAGGCCAGCCCCAGCATTTT
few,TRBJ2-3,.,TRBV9,CASSSMDWGDTQYF,TGTGCCAGCAGCTCGATGGACTGGGGAGATACGCAGTATTTT
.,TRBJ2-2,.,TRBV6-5,CASGRGVTGELFF,TGTGCCAGCGGAAGAGGGGTCACCGGGGAGCTGTTTTTT
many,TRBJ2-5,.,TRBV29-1,CSVGTLQETQYF,TGCAGCGTCGGGACTTTACAAGAGACCCAGTACTTC
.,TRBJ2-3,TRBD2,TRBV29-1,CSGRGGRPDTQYF,TGCAGCGGGCGGGGGGGCCGTCCGGATACGCAGTATTTT
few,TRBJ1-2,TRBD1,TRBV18,CASSPDRQDYGYTF,TGTGCCAGCTCACCGGACAGGCAGGACTATGGCTACACCTTC
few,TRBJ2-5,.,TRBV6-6,CASGEGRQETQYF,TGTGCCAGCGGGGAAGGACGCCAAGAGACCCAGTACTTC
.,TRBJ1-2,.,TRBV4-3,CASSALQGNYGYTF,TGCGCCAGCAGCGCACTTCAAGGAAACTATGGCTACACCTTC
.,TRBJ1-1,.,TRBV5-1,CASSVVLQSSRVGTEAFF,TGCGCCAGCAGCGTCGTCCTACAGAGTTCAAGGGTAGGCACTGAAGCTTTCTTT
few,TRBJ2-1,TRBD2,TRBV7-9,CASSRGFSRENEQFF,TGTGCCAGCAGCCGGGGCTTCTCGCGGGAGAATGAGCAGTTCTTC
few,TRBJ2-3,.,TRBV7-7,CASSLADEGTQYF,TGTGCCAGCAGCTTAGCGGATGAGGGTACGCAGTATTTT
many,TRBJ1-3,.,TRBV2,CASSEQGPNTIYF,TGTGCCAGCAGTGAACAGGGTCCTAACACCATATATTTT
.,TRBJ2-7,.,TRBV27,CASSLSIPIEDRSYEQYF,TGTGCCAGCAGTTTATCGATCCCCATTGAAGACCGCTCCTACGAGCAGTACTTC
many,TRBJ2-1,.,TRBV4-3,CASSQANEQFF,TGCGCCAGCAGCCAAGCAAATGAGCAGTTCTTC
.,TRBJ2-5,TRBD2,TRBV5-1,CASSLDATSGQETQYF,TGCGCCAGCAGCTTGGATGCGACTAGCGGACAAGAGACCCAGTACTTC
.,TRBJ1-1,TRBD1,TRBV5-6,CASSLAGDDRGEAFF,TGTGCCAGCAGCTTGGCCGGGGATGACAGGGGAGAAGCTTTCTTT
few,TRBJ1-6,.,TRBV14,CASSQDPGLRSPLHF,TGTGCCAGCAGCCAAGACCCGGGCCTGAGGTCACCCCTCCACTTT
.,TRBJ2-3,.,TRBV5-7,CASTLFGVVGTDTQYF,TGTGCCAGCACCTTGTTCGGGGTTGTGGGCACAGATACGCAGTATTTT
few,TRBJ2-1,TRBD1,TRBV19,CASSGQGWHEQFF,TGTGCCAGTTCGGGACAGGGTTGGCATGAGCAGTTCTTC
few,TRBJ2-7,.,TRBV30,CAWSNSGAGSYEQYF,TGTGCCTGGAGTAATTCCGGGGCCGGCTCCTACGAGCAGTACTTC
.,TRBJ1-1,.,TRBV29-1,CSGDSLDRTEGEAFF,TGCAGCGGTGACTCCCTTGACAGGACTGAAGGTGAAGCTTTCTTT
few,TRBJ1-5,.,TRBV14,CASSWGLSGSNQPQHF,TGTGCCAGCAGCTGGGGCCTCTCAGGAAGCAATCAGCCCCAGCATTTT